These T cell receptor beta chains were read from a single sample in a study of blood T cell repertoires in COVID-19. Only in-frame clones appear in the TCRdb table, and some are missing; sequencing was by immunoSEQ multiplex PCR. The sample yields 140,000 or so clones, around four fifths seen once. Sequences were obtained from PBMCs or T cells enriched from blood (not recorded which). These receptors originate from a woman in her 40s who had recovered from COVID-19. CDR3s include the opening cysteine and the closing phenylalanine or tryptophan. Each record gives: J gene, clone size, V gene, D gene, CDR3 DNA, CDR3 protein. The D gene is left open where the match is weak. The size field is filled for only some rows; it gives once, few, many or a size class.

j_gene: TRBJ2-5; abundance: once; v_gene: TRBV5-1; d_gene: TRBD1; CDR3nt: TGCGCCAGCAGCTGGGCGGACAGGCAAGAGACCCAGTACTTC; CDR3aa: CASSWADRQETQYF
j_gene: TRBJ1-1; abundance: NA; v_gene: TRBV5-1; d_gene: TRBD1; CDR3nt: TGCGCCAGCAGCGCTGACAGGGGCACTGAAGCTTTCTTT; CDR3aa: CASSADRGTEAFF
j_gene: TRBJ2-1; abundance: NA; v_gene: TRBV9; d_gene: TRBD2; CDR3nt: TGTGCCAGCAGCGTAGATATAGCGGGGGGGCCGCATGAGCAGTTCTTC; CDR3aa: CASSVDIAGGPHEQFF
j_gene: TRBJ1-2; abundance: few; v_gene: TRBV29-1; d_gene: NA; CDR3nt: TGCAGCGTGTCAGGGGAAAGCTATGGCTACACCTTC; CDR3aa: CSVSGESYGYTF
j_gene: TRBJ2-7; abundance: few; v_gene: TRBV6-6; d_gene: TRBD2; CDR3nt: TGTGCCAGCAGTTACCCAGCGGGGGTGGGCGAGCAGTACTTC; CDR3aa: CASSYPAGVGEQYF
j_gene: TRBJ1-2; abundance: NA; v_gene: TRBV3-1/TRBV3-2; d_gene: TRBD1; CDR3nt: TGTGCCAGCAGCCAAGAGAACGAAGGGGGACAGAAGGTCCTTAATGGCTACACCTTC; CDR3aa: CASSQENEGGQKVLNGYTF
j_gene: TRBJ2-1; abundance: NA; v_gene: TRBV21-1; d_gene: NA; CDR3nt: TGTGCCAGCAGCCGACACTCCCCATGGGGCCCAAGCTCCTACAATGAGCAGTTCTTC; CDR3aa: CASSRHSPWGPSSYNEQFF
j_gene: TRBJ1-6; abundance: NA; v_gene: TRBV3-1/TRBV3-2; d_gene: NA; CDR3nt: TGTGCCAGCAGCCGGACAGCTCTTGGTTCACCCCTCCACTTT; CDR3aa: CASSRTALGSPLHF
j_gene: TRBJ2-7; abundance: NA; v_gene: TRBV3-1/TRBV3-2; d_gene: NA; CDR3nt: TGTGCCAGCAGCCTCCGCTCCTACGAGCAGTACTTC; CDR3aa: CASSLRSYEQYF
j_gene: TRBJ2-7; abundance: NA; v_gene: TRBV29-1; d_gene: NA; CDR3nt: TGCAGCGTTGAAGGGGGGACATTGGACTACGAGCAGTACTTC; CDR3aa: CSVEGGTLDYEQYF
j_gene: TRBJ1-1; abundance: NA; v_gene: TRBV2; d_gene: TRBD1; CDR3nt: TGTGCCAGCAGTGAATGGACAGGGGAGAACACTGAAGCTTTCTTT; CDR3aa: CASSEWTGENTEAFF
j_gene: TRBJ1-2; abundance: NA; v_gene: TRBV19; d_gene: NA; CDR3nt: TGTGCCAGTAGTATAGACGGACTCTCGACAGGCGAAAACTATGGCTACACCTTC; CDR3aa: CASSIDGLSTGENYGYTF
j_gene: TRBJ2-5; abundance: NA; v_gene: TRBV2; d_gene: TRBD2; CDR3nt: TGTGCCAGCAGAAAAGGCTGGGCGGGGGGCTTTGGGCAAGAGACCCAGTACTTC; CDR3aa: CASRKGWAGGFGQETQYF
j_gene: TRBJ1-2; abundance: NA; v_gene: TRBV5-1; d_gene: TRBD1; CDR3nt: TGCGCCAGCAGCTCGGGACAGGTTTATGGCTACACCTTC; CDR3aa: CASSSGQVYGYTF
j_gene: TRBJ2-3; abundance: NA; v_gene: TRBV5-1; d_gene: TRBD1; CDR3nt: TGCGCCAGCAGCGCCGGGACAGATAGCACAGATACGCAGTATTTT; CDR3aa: CASSAGTDSTDTQYF
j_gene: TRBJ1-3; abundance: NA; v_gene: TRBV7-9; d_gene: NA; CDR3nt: TGTGCCAGCAGCCCTGCGGTTGAGGGAAACACCATATATTTT; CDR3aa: CASSPAVEGNTIYF
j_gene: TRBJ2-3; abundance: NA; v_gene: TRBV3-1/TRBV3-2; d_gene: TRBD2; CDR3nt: TGTGCCAGCAGCCCGGGACTAGGGGGTATGGGGGATACGCAGTATTTT; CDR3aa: CASSPGLGGMGDTQYF
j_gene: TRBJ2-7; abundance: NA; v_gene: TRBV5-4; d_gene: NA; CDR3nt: TGTGCCAGCAGCTCACAGACCGTAGGGGCTTACTACGAGCAGTACTTC; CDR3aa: CASSSQTVGAYYEQYF
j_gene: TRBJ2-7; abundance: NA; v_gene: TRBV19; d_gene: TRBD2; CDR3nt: TGTGCCAGTAGTATCTCGGGGGGGGCAGCCTCCTACGAGCAGTACTTC; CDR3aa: CASSISGGAASYEQYF
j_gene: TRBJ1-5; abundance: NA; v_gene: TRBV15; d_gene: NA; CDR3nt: TGTGCCACCAGCAGAGAAACGGGAGTCAATCAGCCCCAGCATTTT; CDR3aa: CATSRETGVNQPQHF
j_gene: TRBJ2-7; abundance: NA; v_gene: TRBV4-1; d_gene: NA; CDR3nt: TGCGCCAGCAGCCCTAGGTTCGTCGGTGAGCAGTACTTC; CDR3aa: CASSPRFVGEQYF
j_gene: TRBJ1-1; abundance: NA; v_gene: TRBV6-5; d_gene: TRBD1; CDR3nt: TGTGCCAGCAGTTACGGACAGGGGAGGGGTGACACTGAAGCTTTCTTT; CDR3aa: CASSYGQGRGDTEAFF
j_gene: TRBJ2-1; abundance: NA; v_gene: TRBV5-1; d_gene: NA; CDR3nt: TGCGCCAGCGTCGACGGGAGCTCCTACAATGAGCAGTTCTTC; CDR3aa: CASVDGSSYNEQFF
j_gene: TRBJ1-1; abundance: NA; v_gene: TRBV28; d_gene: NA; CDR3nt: TGTGCCAGCAGCACCCGGTGGGGGCGTACTGAAGCTTTCTTT; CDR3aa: CASSTRWGRTEAFF
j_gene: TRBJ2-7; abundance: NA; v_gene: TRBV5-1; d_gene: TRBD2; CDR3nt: TGCGCCAGCAGCTTAGGCGGGAGAGTCTCCTACGAGCAGTACTTC; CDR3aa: CASSLGGRVSYEQYF
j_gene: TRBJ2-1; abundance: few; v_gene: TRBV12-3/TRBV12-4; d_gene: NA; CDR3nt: TGTGCCAGCAGCATGACTAGAGAGCAGTTCTTC; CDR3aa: CASSMTREQFF
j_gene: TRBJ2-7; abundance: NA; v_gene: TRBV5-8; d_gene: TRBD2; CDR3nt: TGTGCCAGCAGCTTGACTTCTAGCGGAACGTCCTACGAGCAGTACTTC; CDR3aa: CASSLTSSGTSYEQYF
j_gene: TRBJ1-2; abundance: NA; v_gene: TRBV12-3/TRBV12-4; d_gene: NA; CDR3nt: TGTGCCAGCAGTTCCACATCGGGTAGCCCTATATTCTTC; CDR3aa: CASSSTSGSPIFF
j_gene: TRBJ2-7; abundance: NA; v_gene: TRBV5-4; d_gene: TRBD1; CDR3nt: TGTGCCAGCAGCTTAGACAGGGGGCCCTACGAGCAGTACTTC; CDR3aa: CASSLDRGPYEQYF
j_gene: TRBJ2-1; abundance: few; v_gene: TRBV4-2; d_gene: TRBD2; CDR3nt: TGTGCCAGCAGCCTTGGACTAGCGGGAGGGCCCTACAATGAGCAGTTCTTC; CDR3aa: CASSLGLAGGPYNEQFF
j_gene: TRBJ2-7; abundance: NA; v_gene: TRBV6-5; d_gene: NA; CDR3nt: TGTGCCAGCAGCGGATCGGGAGTGGCCTACGAGCAGTACTTC; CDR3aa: CASSGSGVAYEQYF
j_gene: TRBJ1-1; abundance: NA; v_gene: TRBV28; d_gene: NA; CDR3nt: TGTGCCAGCAGTCCATTCACAGGGAGGGGGAACACTGAAGCTTTCTTT; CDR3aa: CASSPFTGRGNTEAFF
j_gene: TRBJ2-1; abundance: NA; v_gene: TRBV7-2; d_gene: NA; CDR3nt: TGTGCCAGCAGCTTATTTCGGTACGAGCAGTTCTTC; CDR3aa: CASSLFRYEQFF
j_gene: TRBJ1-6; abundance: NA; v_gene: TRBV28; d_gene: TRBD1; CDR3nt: TGTGCCAGCAGTTTCGGGACAGGAAATTCACCCCTCCACTTT; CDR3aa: CASSFGTGNSPLHF
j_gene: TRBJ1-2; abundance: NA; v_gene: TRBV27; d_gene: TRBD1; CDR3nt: TGTGCCAGCACCCGCCAGGGGACAGGGGGCTTGAATTATGGCTACACCTTC; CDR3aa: CASTRQGTGGLNYGYTF
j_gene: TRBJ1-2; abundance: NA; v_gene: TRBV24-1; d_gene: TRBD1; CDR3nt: TGTGCCACCAGTGATCTAACATCGGGACAGGGGGCAGGTGGCTACACCTTC; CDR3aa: CATSDLTSGQGAGGYTF
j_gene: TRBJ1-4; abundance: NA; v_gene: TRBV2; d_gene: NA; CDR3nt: TGTGCCAGCAGCGACCCCGACAGACCTAATGAAAAACTGTTTTTT; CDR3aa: CASSDPDRPNEKLFF
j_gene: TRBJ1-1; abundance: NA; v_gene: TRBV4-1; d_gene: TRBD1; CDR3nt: TGCGCCAGCAGCCGAGGGGACAGGGACGCTTTCTTT; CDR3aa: CASSRGDRDAFF
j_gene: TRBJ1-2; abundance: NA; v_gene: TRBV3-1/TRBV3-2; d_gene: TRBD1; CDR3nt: TGTGCCAGCAGCCTCTTGAGGACAGGGAGAACCTATGGCTACACCTTC; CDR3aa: CASSLLRTGRTYGYTF
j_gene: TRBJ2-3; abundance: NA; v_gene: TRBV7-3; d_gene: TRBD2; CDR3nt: TGTGCCAGCAGCTTAAGTAGCGATCCGGGACTAGCGGGGGTTGGCCCTAGCACAGATACGCAGTATTTT; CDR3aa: CASSLSSDPGLAGVGPSTDTQYF
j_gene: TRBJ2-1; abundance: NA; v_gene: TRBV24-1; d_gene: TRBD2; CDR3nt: TGTGCCACCAGTGACGCGGGGGGGACCAACAATGAGCAGTTCTTC; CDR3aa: CATSDAGGTNNEQFF
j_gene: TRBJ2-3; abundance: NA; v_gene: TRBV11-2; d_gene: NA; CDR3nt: TGTGCCAGCAGCTCGTCGCGGGACCTACCCCCAGATACGCAGTATTTT; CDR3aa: CASSSSRDLPPDTQYF
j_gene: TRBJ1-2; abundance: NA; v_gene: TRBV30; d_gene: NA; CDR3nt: TGTGCCTGGAGTGTCCCAGGACAAAGTGGCTACACCTTC; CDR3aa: CAWSVPGQSGYTF
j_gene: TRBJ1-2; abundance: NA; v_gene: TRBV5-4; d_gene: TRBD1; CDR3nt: TGTGCCAGCAGCAGGGGGACAGCCGATAACTATGGCTACACCTTC; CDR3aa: CASSRGTADNYGYTF
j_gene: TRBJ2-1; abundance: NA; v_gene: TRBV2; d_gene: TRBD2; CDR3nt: TGTGCCAGCAGTGAGGCGGGGGGATGGAATGAGCAGTTCTTC; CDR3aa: CASSEAGGWNEQFF
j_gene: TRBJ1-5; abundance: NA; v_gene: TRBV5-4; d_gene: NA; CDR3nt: TGTGCCAGCAGCTTAGGGGGGGGTCAGCCCCAGCATTTT; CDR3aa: CASSLGGGQPQHF
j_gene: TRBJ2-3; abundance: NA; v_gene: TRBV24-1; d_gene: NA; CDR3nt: TGTGCCACCAGTGATTGGCGGACAGATACGCAGTATTTT; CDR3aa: CATSDWRTDTQYF
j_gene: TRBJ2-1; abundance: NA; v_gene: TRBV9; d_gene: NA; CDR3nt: TGTGCCAGCAGCACCCGCTTTGAGAACAATGAGCAGTTCTTC; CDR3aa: CASSTRFENNEQFF
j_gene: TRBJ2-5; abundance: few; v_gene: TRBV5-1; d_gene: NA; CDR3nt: TGCGCCAGCAGCTTAGTACAGCCGAGCCAAGAGACCCAGTACTTC; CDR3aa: CASSLVQPSQETQYF